The 25 T cell receptor beta chains below all came from one sample that was sequenced in a study of T cells after posttransplantation cyclophosphamide. The data were produced by immunoSEQ multiplex PCR, yet TCRdb's version contains in-frame clones alone and is incomplete. The data contain approximately 15,000 clones, about 80% of them singletons. The specimen sequenced was memory CD4+ T cells sorted from PBMCs. The source is a man aged 45-65 years in good health, CMV-negative, and a related stem cell transplant donor.

The chain joins TRBV10-3 to TRBJ1-5; D is unclear. Trimming cost V 8 bases and J 3 bases, with 11 bases left between them. Germline V CDR1 and CDR2: ENHRY, SYGVKD. CDR3 length: 13 residues. The CDR3 here is CAIAAELNQPQHF. CDR3 in DNA: TGTGCCATCGCGGCAGAACTCAATCAGCCCCAGCATTTT.

V and J are TRBV11-3 and TRBJ2-1; D perhaps matches TRBD2 (5 bases). The CDR3 loop spans 16 amino acids. Trimming stripped 1 base from V and 9 bases from J, with 19 bases between. Germline-derived CDR1 and CDR2 are SGHNT and YENEEA. The CDR3 sequence is CASSLGGSAQNPEQFF. DNA of the CDR3: TGTGCCAGCAGCTTAGGAGGTAGCGCCCAGAACCCTGAGCAGTTCTTC.

The J gene is TRBJ2-4, the V gene TRBV28; 8 bases match TRBD1. Germline-derived CDR1 and CDR2 are MDHEN and SYDVKM. J was trimmed by 1 base and V by 3 bases; bases with no gene match: 11. The CDR3 is 18 residues long. CDR3 sequence (DNA): TGTGCCAGCAGTTTGGCGGGTGGGACAGGAATGGCCAAAAACATTCAGTACTTC. It translates to CASSLAGGTGMAKNIQYF.

J is TRBJ2-7 and V is TRBV6-1; D perhaps matches TRBD1 (5 bases). CDR3 size: 14 residues. V was cut by 4 bases and J by 10 bases, with 20 bases left in between. CDR1 and CDR2 from the germline V gene are MNHNS and SASEGT. CDR3 nucleotides: TGTGCCAGCAGTGGGACATCGACAACTCTCTCCCAGTACTTC. Its translation: CASSGTSTTLSQYF.

This chain's CDR3 is CASSPYRGAGETQYF. CDR3 bases: TGCGCCAGCTCGCCCTACAGGGGTGCGGGAGAGACCCAGTACTTC. The gene calls are TRBV5-1 and TRBJ2-5; 7 bases fit TRBD1. This CDR3 is 15 amino acids long. CDR1 is SGHRS, CDR2 YFSETQ, per germline. Trimming at V came to 7 bases and at J to 4 bases, leaving 13 bases not matched to a gene.

J is TRBJ1-6 and V is TRBV5-4, with D unresolved. Per germline, CDR1 SGHNT and CDR2 YYREEE (reference sequence). The CDR3 consists of 13 residues. Trimming removed 4 bases from V and 9 bases from J, with 11 bases in between. The CDR3 coding sequence is TGTGCCAGCAGCCGGGAGGGCGGTTCACCCCTCCACTTT. This gives the protein CASSREGGSPLHF.

This chain links TRBV6-6 with TRBJ2-7; TRBD2 is a possible D gene (6 bases). Trimming stripped 5 bases from V and 0 bases from J, with 14 bases between. This CDR3 has 15 residues. The germline V gene has CDR1 MNHNY and CDR2 SVGAGI (reference sequence). CDR3 DNA: TGTGCCAGCAGTGCCCGGGACTTGAGCTCCTACGAGCAGTACTTC. It is translated as CASSARDLSSYEQYF.

The chain combines TRBV15 with TRBJ1-2; the match to TRBD1 covers 7 bases. The V segment lost 3 bases and the J segment 6 bases; nucleotides outside the gene matches: 10. Germline V gene sequence: CDR1 LNHNV, CDR2 YYDKDF (reference sequence). The CDR3 is 15 amino acids. CDR3 loop: CATSRRQGHSNGYTF. As DNA, the CDR3 is TGTGCCACCAGCAGGCGACAGGGTCATAGTAATGGCTACACCTTC. Supplemented by reference TRBV15 and TRBJ1-2, the full variable domain reads DAMVIQNPRYQVTQFGKPVTLSCSQTLNHNVMYWYQQKSSQAPKLLFHYYDKDFNNEADTPDNFQSRRPNTSFCFLDIRSPGLGDTAMYLCATSRRQGHSNGYTFGSGTRLTVV.

The V and J genes are TRBV18 and TRBJ2-2; maybe TRBD1 (6 bases). The CDR3 is 19 residues long. Looked up from germline, CDR1 is KGHSH and CDR2 is LQKENI. Trimming took off 3 bases at V and 0 bases at J, with 20 bases between the two ends. In DNA form, the CDR3 reads TGTGCCAGCTCACCGTTTAGACAGGCAACACTACCGAACACCGGGGAGCTGTTTTTT. It translates to CASSPFRQATLPNTGELFF.

The rearrangement links TRBV4-1 to TRBJ2-1; 14 nucleotides match TRBD2. V was pared by 8 bases and J by 15 bases, with 15 bases of the junction left unmatched. This CDR3 has 15 residues. Germline CDR1 is MGHRA and CDR2 is YSYEKL. The CDR3, as DNA: TGCGCCAGCCGACCTGACCAGACTAGCGGGGGGGCCTTGTTCTTC. Translating it yields CASRPDQTSGGALFF.

The CDR3, as DNA: TGTGCCAGCAGTTTTGGGTCCGGACGGGGGAAGAATCAGCCCCAGCATTTT. Residues: CASSFGSGRGKNQPQHF. The rearrangement uses TRBV28 and TRBJ1-5, with TRBD1 as a possible D gene (5 bases). The V and J ends lost 3 bases and 4 bases respectively, with 19 bases between them. CDR1 and CDR2 (germline): MDHEN, SYDVKM. This CDR3 has 17 amino acids.

This rearrangement joins TRBV27 to TRBJ1-2, with a tentative D call TRBD1 (6 bases). The length of the CDR3 is 15 residues. CDR1 and CDR2 (germline): MNHEY, SMNVEV (reference sequence). V shed 5 bases and J shed 2 bases, with 15 bases lying between them. CDR3 sequence (DNA): TGTGCCAGCAGTCTGATAGGGGGGGTAAACTATGGCTACACCTTC. Protein: CASSLIGGVNYGYTF.

The chain combines TRBV2 with TRBJ2-2, with D maybe TRBD1 (5 bases). Germline-derived CDR1 and CDR2 are SNHLY and FYNNEI. The CDR3 has 13 residues. Trimming left V 10 bases short and J 8 bases short, with 17 bases between. CDR3 bases: TGTGCCACCGCGGCCAGGGAAAGAGGGGAGCTGTTTTTT. Its translation is CATAARERGELFF.

The chain employs TRBV19 and TRBJ2-7, with TRBD1 matching over 9 bases. The ends lost 10 bases at V and 6 bases at J; junction bases unmatched: 10. CDR1 and CDR2 from the germline V gene are LNHDA and SQIVND (reference sequence). The CDR3 length is 13 residues. In DNA form, the CDR3 reads TGTGCCACCACCAGGACAGGGGAGGGCGAGCAGTACTTC. Residues: CATTRTGEGEQYF.

The V gene is TRBV11-2, the J gene TRBJ2-7; TRBD1 matches 9 bases. This CDR3 is 15 amino acids long. Germline V CDR1 and CDR2: SGHAT, FQNNGV. J was trimmed by 5 bases and V by 1 base; bases with no gene match: 6. CDR3 in DNA: TGTGCCAGCAGCTTAGTCGCGGGACAGGGTCACGAGCAGTACTTC. Protein: CASSLVAGQGHEQYF.

The genes are TRBV19 and TRBJ1-2; a possible D gene is TRBD1 (5 bases). CDR1 and CDR2 (germline): LNHDA, SQIVND (reference sequence). Deletions cut 1 base from V and 8 bases from J, with 11 bases between. CDR3 length: 13 residues. The CDR3 sequence: CASSIGIGAGYTF. In DNA form, the CDR3 reads TGTGCCAGTAGTATAGGTATAGGGGCCGGCTACACCTTC.

In DNA form, the CDR3 reads TGTGCCAGCAGTGATTCCAGGGGGCTTCAGCCCCAGCATTTT. This codes for CASSDSRGLQPQHF. The chain is built from TRBV25-1 and TRBJ1-5; 8 bases match TRBD1. Germline V gene sequence: CDR1 MGHDK, CDR2 SYGVNS. This CDR3 has 14 amino acids. The J segment lost 6 bases and the V segment lost 3 bases, leaving 4 bases of the junction unmatched.

The chain uses TRBV5-5 and TRBJ1-1; D is possibly TRBD1 (6 bases). Germline lookup yields CDR1 SGHKS and CDR2 YYEKEE (reference sequence). CDR3 length: 13 residues. Trimming pared 6 bases from V and 5 bases from J, leaving 14 bases between. CDR3 sequence reads: CASTSGGRTEAFF. Written as DNA, the CDR3 is TGTGCCAGCACCTCGGGGGGGCGTACTGAAGCTTTCTTT.

This clone has only a few counts. Other DNA sequences in the sample encode the same CDR3. This chain joins TRBV6-6 and TRBJ2-1; possibly TRBD2 for D (5 bases). The CDR3 loop spans 15 amino acids. The ends were cut back, 5 bases at V and 9 bases at J, with 20 bases in the middle. The germline V gene encodes CDR1 MNHNY and CDR2 SVGAGI (reference sequence). In nucleotides, the CDR3 is TGTGCCAGCAGTAGCCCGGGCCCCAAAGGAGGTGAGCAGTTCTTC. It codes for CASSSPGPKGGEQFF.

The chain employs TRBV29-1 and TRBJ2-1; possibly TRBD2 for D (6 bases). Between the trimmed V and J ends, which lost 1 base and 1 base, there was a span of 11 bases. This CDR3 has 15 residues. Germline CDR1 is SQVTM and CDR2 is ANQGSEA. The CDR3 DNA sequence: TGCAGCGTTGAAGGGGACGGGAGATCCTACAATGAGCAGTTCTTC. Encoded protein: CSVEGDGRSYNEQFF.

This sequence joins TRBV18 and TRBJ2-2; TRBD2 is a possible D gene (5 bases). This CDR3 region has 12 residues. The V gene's germline CDR1 is KGHSH and CDR2 LQKENI. V was pared by 6 bases and J by 10 bases, with 12 bases between. DNA of the CDR3: TGTGCCAGCTCCGATAGAGGGATGGAGCTGTTTTTT. Its protein product is CASSDRGMELFF.

This chain links TRBV10-1 with TRBJ2-7; the D gene is possibly TRBD2 (6 bases). Per germline, CDR1 WNHNN and CDR2 SYGVQD (reference sequence). The CDR3 contains 14 residues. The V and J ends lost 4 bases and 5 bases respectively, with 15 bases between them. The CDR3 region has the DNA TGCGCCAGCAGTGCCAGGCGGGACGGAGACGAGCAGTACTTC. The encoded protein is CASSARRDGDEQYF.

This clone was recorded a few times. CDR3 nucleotide sequence: TGTGCCAGTAGTCAAGGGACTAGCGGGATTGGGAGAGATACGCAGTATTTT. Its translation: CASSQGTSGIGRDTQYF. The rearrangement joins TRBV19 to TRBJ2-3; TRBD2 matches at 13 bases. Germline values: CDR1 LNHDA, CDR2 SQIVND (reference sequence). V gave up 5 bases and J gave up 5 bases; unmatched junction bases: 10. The CDR3 has 17 residues. Filled out from reference TRBV19 and TRBJ2-3, the complete variable domain reads DGGITQSPKYLFRKEGQNVTLSCEQNLNHDAMYWYRQDPGQGLRLIYYSQIVNDFQKGDIAEGYSVSREKKESFPLTVTSAQKNPTAFYLCASSQGTSGIGRDTQYFGPGTRLTVL.

This rearrangement joins TRBV5-1 to TRBJ2-2; 7 bases match TRBD2. With 5 bases clipped from V and 1 base from J, the junction kept 8 bases outside the gene matches. The CDR3 covers 16 residues. In germline, CDR1 is SGHRS, CDR2 YFSETQ. The CDR3: CASRVSLARNTGELFF. The CDR3 DNA reads as TGCGCCAGCAGGGTATCACTAGCGAGGAACACCGGGGAGCTGTTTTTT.

The table lists this clone with a count of one. The J gene is TRBJ1-1, the V gene TRBV29-1, with D perhaps TRBD1 (6 bases). V was shortened by 7 bases and J by 11 bases, with 17 bases between the two germline ends. Germline V gives CDR1 SQVTM, CDR2 ANQGSEA. The CDR3 spans 11 residues. Here the CDR3 reads CSAEQGPGAFF. DNA for the CDR3: TGCAGCGCCGAGCAGGGGCCGGGCGCTTTCTTT.